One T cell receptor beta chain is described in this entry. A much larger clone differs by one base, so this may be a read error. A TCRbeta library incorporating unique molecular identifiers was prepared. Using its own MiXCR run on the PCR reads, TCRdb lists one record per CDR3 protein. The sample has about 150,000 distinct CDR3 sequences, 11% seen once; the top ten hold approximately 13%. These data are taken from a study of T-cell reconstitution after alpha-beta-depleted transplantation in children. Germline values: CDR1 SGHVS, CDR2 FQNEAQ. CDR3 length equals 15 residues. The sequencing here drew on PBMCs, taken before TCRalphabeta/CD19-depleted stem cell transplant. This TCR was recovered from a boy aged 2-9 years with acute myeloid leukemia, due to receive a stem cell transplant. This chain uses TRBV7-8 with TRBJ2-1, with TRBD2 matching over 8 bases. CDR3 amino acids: CASSLGLARYNVQFF. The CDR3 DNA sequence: TGTGCCAGCAGCTTAGGACTAGCGAGATACAATGTGCAGTTCTTC.